This note documents a single T cell receptor (beta chain) sequence. Its antigen is currently unknown. A multiplex PCR was run with 60 Vbeta primers and 13 Jbeta primers. The data were produced by immunoSEQ multiplex PCR, yet TCRdb's version contains in-frame clones alone and is incomplete. The sample yields approximately 190,000 clones, roughly 80% seen once. This record comes from a study of cytomegalovirus exposure and HLA in healthy donors. Notes on the study in general: Later on, a genetic analysis was performed. It linked a missense variant in DCLRE1C with V- and J-gene trimming of TCR beta. A later analysis found TCR association rates differed by HLA locus, highest for DRB1 and lowest for HLA-C.

The CDR3 runs to 14 residues. CDR1 SGHKS and CDR2 YYEKEE come from the germline V gene (reference sequence). Trimming took 0 bases from V and 8 from J, leaving 11 bases between them. Healthy individuals who donated bone marrow served as the donors. The source is a man aged 45-65 years in good health and CMV-seronegative. V usage is TRBV5-5 and J usage is TRBJ1-4, with D maybe TRBD1 (5 bases). Sequencing was performed on PBMCs. The CDR3 reads CASSLGPGWEKLFF. The CDR3 DNA follows: TGTGCCAGCAGCTTGGGACCAGGGTGGGAAAAACTGTTTTTT.